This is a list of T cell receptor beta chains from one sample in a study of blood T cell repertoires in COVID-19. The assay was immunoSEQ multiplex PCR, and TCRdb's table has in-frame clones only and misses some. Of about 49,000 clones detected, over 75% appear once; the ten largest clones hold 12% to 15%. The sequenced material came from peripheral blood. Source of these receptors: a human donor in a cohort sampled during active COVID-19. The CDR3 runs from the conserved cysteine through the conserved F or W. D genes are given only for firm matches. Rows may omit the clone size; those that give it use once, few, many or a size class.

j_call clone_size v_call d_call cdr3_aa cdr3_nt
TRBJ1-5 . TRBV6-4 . CASSDSRAGDRNSNQPQHF TGTGCCAGCAGTGACTCCAGGGCAGGAGACCGAAATAGCAATCAGCCCCAGCATTTT
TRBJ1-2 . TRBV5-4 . CASSLIEGAGYTF TGTGCCAGCAGCCTAATCGAGGGTGCTGGCTACACCTTC
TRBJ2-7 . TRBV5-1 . CASSTRTGYEQYF TGCGCCAGCAGCACCAGAACGGGGTACGAGCAGTACTTC
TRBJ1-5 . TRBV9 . CASSGGTDSNQPQHF TGTGCCAGCAGCGGCGGGACGGATAGCAATCAGCCCCAGCATTTT
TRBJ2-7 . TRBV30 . CAWEMLAEQYF TGTGCCTGGGAAATGTTGGCCGAGCAGTACTTC
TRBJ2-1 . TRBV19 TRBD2 CASSISGRAPYNEQFF TGTGCCAGTAGTATTAGCGGGAGGGCACCATACAATGAGCAGTTCTTC
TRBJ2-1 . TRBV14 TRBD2 CASSQLAGVSNEQFF TGTGCCAGCAGCCAGCTAGCGGGAGTTTCCAATGAGCAGTTCTTC
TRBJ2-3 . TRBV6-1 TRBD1 CASSEGTGVADTQYF TGTGCCAGCAGTGAAGGTACAGGGGTGGCAGATACGCAGTATTTT
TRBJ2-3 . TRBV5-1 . CASSATGPDTQYF TGCGCCAGCAGCGCAACAGGGCCAGATACGCAGTATTTT
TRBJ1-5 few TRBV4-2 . CASRLSPQSNQPQHF TGTGCCAGCAGGCTCAGTCCACAGAGCAATCAGCCCCAGCATTTT
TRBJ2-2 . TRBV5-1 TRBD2 CASSLEGPGGAGELFF TGCGCCAGCAGCTTGGAGGGACCCGGGGGGGCCGGGGAGCTGTTTTTT
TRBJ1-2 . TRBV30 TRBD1 CAWSVQGVDGYTF TGTGCCTGGAGTGTACAGGGGGTGGATGGCTACACCTTC
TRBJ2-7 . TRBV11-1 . CASSFNSGPYEQYF TGTGCCAGCAGCTTTAATTCGGGTCCCTACGAGCAGTACTTC
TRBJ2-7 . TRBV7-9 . CASSPRRGFGEQYF TGTGCCAGCAGCCCCCGGCGGGGATTCGGCGAGCAGTACTTC
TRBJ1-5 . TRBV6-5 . CASSRSRGNQPQHF TGTGCCAGCAGTCGGAGCAGAGGAAATCAGCCCCAGCATTTT
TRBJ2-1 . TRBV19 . CASSIVGSHEQFF TGTGCCAGTAGTATAGTGGGCTCCCATGAGCAGTTCTTC
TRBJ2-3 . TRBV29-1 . CSVAAGGGTDTQYF TGCAGCGTTGCTGCAGGAGGGGGCACAGATACGCAGTATTTT
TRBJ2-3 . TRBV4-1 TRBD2 CASSQDTSGGALDTQYF TGCGCCAGCAGCCAAGATACTAGCGGGGGGGCATTAGATACGCAGTATTTT
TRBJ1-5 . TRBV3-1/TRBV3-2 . CASSISRGQPQHF TGTGCCAGCAGCATCAGTCGGGGTCAGCCCCAGCATTTT
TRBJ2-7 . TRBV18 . CASSSPDSSYEQYF TGTGCCAGCTCATCCCCCGACAGCTCCTACGAGCAGTACTTC
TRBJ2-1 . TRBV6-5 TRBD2 CASRGDGGALNEQFF TGTGCCAGCAGGGGAGACGGGGGGGCCCTCAATGAGCAGTTCTTC
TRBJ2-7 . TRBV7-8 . CASSRGQIEQYF TGTGCCAGCAGCCGCGGACAGATCGAGCAGTACTTC
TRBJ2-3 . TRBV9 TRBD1 CASSATGDSSTDTQYF TGTGCCAGCAGCGCCACAGGGGACAGTAGCACAGATACGCAGTATTTT
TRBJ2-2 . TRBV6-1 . CASSEELIRDTGELFF TGTGCCAGCAGTGAAGAGCTTATTCGGGACACCGGGGAGCTGTTTTTT
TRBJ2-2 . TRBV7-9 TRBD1 CASSRTAPGQGDTGELFF TGTGCCAGCAGCCGAACTGCTCCGGGACAGGGAGACACCGGGGAGCTGTTTTTT
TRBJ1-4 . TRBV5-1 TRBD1 CASSLAEGAGEKLFF TGCGCCAGCAGCTTGGCCGAGGGGGCAGGAGAAAAACTGTTTTTT
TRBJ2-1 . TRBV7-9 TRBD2 CASSLGVAGGLDEQFF TGTGCCAGCAGCTTAGGAGTAGCGGGGGGGTTGGATGAGCAGTTCTTC
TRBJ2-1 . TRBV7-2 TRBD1 CASSPGTGVGSYNEQFF TGTGCCAGCAGCCCTGGGACAGGGGTAGGCTCCTACAATGAGCAGTTCTTC
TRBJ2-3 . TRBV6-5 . CASSYHSSNTDTQYF TGTGCCAGCAGTTACCACAGCAGTAACACAGATACGCAGTATTTT
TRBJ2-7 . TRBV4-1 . CASSQGAISYEQYF TGCGCCAGCAGCCAAGGGGCTATATCCTACGAGCAGTACTTC
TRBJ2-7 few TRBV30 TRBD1 CAWSRDRGQVEQYF TGTGCCTGGAGTCGCGACAGGGGGCAGGTTGAGCAGTACTTC
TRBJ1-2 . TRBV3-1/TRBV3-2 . CASSQDGGNGYTF TGTGCCAGCAGCCAAGATGGGGGGAATGGCTACACCTTC
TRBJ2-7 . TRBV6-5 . CASSYSGSAYEQYF TGTGCCAGCAGTTACTCGGGCTCGGCCTACGAGCAGTACTTC
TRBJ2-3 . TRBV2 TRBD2 CARNSGGATDTQYF TGTGCCAGAAATAGCGGGGGGGCCACAGATACGCAGTATTTT
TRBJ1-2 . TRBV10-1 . CASSEEGSRGYTF TGCGCCAGCAGTGAGGAGGGTTCGCGGGGCTACACCTTC
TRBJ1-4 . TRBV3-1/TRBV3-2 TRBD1 CASSQERRQGAFEKLFF TGTGCCAGCAGCCAAGAACGCCGCCAGGGGGCTTTTGAAAAACTGTTTTTT
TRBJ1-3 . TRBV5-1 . CASSLDRVKGNTIYF TGCGCCAGCAGCTTGGACAGGGTAAAAGGAAACACCATATATTTT
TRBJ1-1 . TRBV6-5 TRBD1 CASRQGLNTEAFF TGTGCCAGCCGACAGGGTTTGAACACTGAAGCTTTCTTT
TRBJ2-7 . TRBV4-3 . CASSQLNPGFTYEQYF TGCGCCAGCAGCCAACTAAACCCAGGGTTCACCTACGAGCAGTACTTC
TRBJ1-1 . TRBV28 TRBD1 CASSPGQGANTEAFF TGTGCCAGCAGTCCTGGACAGGGGGCGAACACTGAAGCTTTCTTT
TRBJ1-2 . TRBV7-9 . CASSLVGGYGYTF TGTGCCAGCAGCTTAGTTGGAGGGTATGGCTACACCTTC